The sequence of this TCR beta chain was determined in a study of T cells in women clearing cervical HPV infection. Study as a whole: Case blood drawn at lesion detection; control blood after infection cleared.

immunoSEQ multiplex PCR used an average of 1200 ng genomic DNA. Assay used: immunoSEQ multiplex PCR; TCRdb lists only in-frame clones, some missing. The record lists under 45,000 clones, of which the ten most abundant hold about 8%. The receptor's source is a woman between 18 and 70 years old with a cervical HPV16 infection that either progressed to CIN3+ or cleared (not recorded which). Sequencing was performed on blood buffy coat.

Incomplete CDR3 DNA: TGTGCCAGCAGCTTTCTGGACAGGGAAGAGACC. Translation: CASSFLDREET. The full CDR3 is CASSFLDREETQYF. The V gene is TRBV9, the J gene TRBJ2-5, with 8 bases lining up with TRBD1. The observed sequence ends 3 residues before the CDR3 terminus, with the missing tail filled in from the germline J gene. J gave up 3 bases and V 4 bases, and 5 bases lay outside the gene matches. This CDR3 region has 14 residues. CDR1 is SGDLS, CDR2 YYNGEE, per germline.